The entry below gives a single T cell receptor beta chain sequence along with its context. Its antigen is as yet unknown. The time point is: patch test 3, about 24 weeks after DPC sensitization. The treatment here: therapeutic diphenylcyclopropenone sensitization with weekly scalp DPC. Unfractionated whole blood served as the source for total RNA extraction. Germline trimming cut 7 bases from V and 2 bases from J; bases unmatched to any gene: 2. The CDR3 has 13 amino acids. The sample originates from a study of human T cells and chemical hapten exposure. Study findings and constraints: Compared with pre-sensitization or healthy control sets, expanded TCRs clustered more.

TCRdb independently ran MiXCR on the RACE reads; one entry per CDR3 protein. This sample has 38,000 or so distinct CDR3 sequences; over 7.5% occur once, and the top ten carry around 28%. The sample was whole blood, taken in connection with sensitization to the hapten diphenylcyclopropenone (DPC). The TCR was taken from a man aged 50-60 years with alopecia areata. Some clones in this sample may be carry-over from other donors' samples. The J gene is TRBJ1-3, the V gene TRBV12-3 or TRBV12-4, with 7 bases that match TRBD1. For the CDR3, the DNA is TGTGCCAGCACCGACAGGGCTGGAAACACCATATATTTT. Translating gives CASTDRAGNTIYF.